The 14 T cell receptor beta chains below were found in one sample sequenced in a study of blood T cell repertoires in COVID-19 (dated by TCRdb to the early 2020s). The library came from the immunoSEQ multiplex PCR assay. TCRdb holds this immuneACCESS table with in-frame rearrangements only. Some clones are missing; in checked studies, unresolved V genes explain under half, and the rest has no known cause. For this sample there are about 300,000 clones; roughly 87% appear just once. The ten most abundant clones make up approximately 2.2% of the sample. The sequencing input was peripheral blood. Receptors were obtained from a man younger than 30 with active or convalescent COVID-19.

The chain links TRBV7-8 to TRBJ2-1, with D perhaps TRBD1 (5 bases). V was shortened by 5 bases and J by 2 bases, with 16 bases between the two germline ends. Germline V gives CDR1 SGHVS, CDR2 FQNEAQ. The CDR3 consists of 16 residues. CDR3 sequence (DNA): TGTGCCAGCAGCACCCAGACAGCTATTACCTACAATGAGCAGTTCTTC. This translates into CASSTQTAITYNEQFF.

This chain uses TRBV7-3 with TRBJ2-2; 8 bases agree with TRBD1. Germline CDR1 reads SGHTA; CDR2 reads FQGTGA. The CDR3 runs to 14 residues. V lost 6 bases to trimming and J lost 7 bases; unmatched junction nucleotides: 7. CDR3 nucleotide sequence: TGTGCCAGCAGAGTGACAGGGGAGGTCGGGGAGCTGTTTTTT. It translates to CASRVTGEVGELFF. Full variable domain (missing parts from reference TRBV7-3 and TRBJ2-2): GAGVSQTPSNKVTEKGKYVELRCDPISGHTALYWYRQSLGQGPEFLIYFQGTGAADDSGLPNDRFFAVRPEGSVSTLKIQRTERGDSAVYLCASRVTGEVGELFFGEGSRLTVL.

J is TRBJ1-5 and V is TRBV6-5; 7 bases map to TRBD1. The V gene end was trimmed by 5 bases and the J gene end by 7 bases; junction bases not matched to a gene: 5. There are 13 residues in the CDR3. The germline gives CDR1 MNHEY, CDR2 SVGAGI. CDR3 bases: TGTGCCAGCAGTCTCGACAGGGCCCAGCCCCAGCATTTT. This sequence encodes CASSLDRAQPQHF.

The chain couples TRBV9 to TRBJ2-5, with 11 bases matching TRBD2. With 0 bases clipped from V and 5 bases from J, the junction kept 6 bases outside the gene matches. Germline values: CDR1 SGDLS, CDR2 YYNGEE. CDR3 length: 16 amino acids. The CDR3 DNA is TGTGCCAGCAGCGTAGAGGGACTAGCGGCTTTTGAGACCCAGTACTTC. Amino acid sequence: CASSVEGLAAFETQYF.

This sequence joins TRBV4-3 and TRBJ1-4; the D gene is possibly TRBD1 (6 bases). The germline gives CDR1 LGHNA, CDR2 YSLEER. The ends were cut back, 8 bases at V and 5 bases at J, with 15 bases in the middle. The CDR3 length is 14 residues. CDR3 sequence: CASPNRAPNEKLFF. CDR3 DNA sequence: TGCGCCAGCCCAAACAGGGCTCCGAATGAAAAACTGTTTTTT.

The chain employs TRBV18 and TRBJ1-1, with D perhaps matching TRBD1 (6 bases). Trimming took off 1 base at V and 0 bases at J, with 21 bases between the two ends. The germline V gene has CDR1 KGHSH and CDR2 LQKENI. This CDR3 region has 19 residues. CDR3 coding DNA: TGTGCCAGCTCACCACGACGCCATACAGGGCTATTCATGAACACTGAAGCTTTCTTT. It translates to CASSPRRHTGLFMNTEAFF.

V gene TRBV4-1 combines with J gene TRBJ1-1, with D maybe TRBD1 (5 bases). Germline CDR1 MGHRA, CDR2 YSYEKL. The CDR3 is 14 residues long. Trimming took off 3 bases at V and 4 bases at J, with 12 bases between the two ends. The CDR3 nucleotides read TGCGCCAGCAGCCACGGGGGGGATGGCACTGAAGCTTTCTTT. The encoded protein is CASSHGGDGTEAFF.

The chain combines TRBV15 with TRBJ2-7; 9 positions match TRBD2. Germline trimming cut 6 bases from V and 3 bases from J; bases unmatched to any gene: 9. This CDR3 has 15 amino acids. Germline V gene lookup returns CDR1 LNHNV and CDR2 YYDKDF (reference sequence). The CDR3 reads CATSAERGANYEQYF. The CDR3 DNA reads as TGTGCCACCAGTGCCGAGCGGGGGGCCAACTACGAGCAGTACTTC.

V usage is TRBV29-1 and J usage is TRBJ2-7, with TRBD1 identical over 7 bases. Germline V gene data show CDR1 as SQVTM and CDR2 as ANQGSEA. The CDR3 length is 15 residues. After removal of 7 bases from V and 2 bases from J, the junction contained 14 bases not matched to a gene. The CDR3 region is CSGSQTGYPPYEQYF. CDR3 nucleotides: TGCAGCGGTAGTCAGACAGGGTATCCCCCCTACGAGCAGTACTTC.

The chain is built from TRBV5-1 and TRBJ2-6, with D possibly TRBD2 on 5 matching bases. Trimming removed 5 bases from V and 2 bases from J, with 11 bases in between. The CDR3 is 15 residues long. Per germline, CDR1 SGHRS and CDR2 YFSETQ. The CDR3 sequence: CASRGDGTGANVLTF. The CDR3, as DNA: TGCGCCAGCAGGGGAGACGGAACTGGGGCCAACGTCCTGACTTTC.

This clone has a handful of counts. The chain couples TRBV3-1 (or the pseudogene TRBV3-2) to TRBJ2-7; 7 bases align to TRBD1. The CDR3 consists of 15 residues. V lost 3 bases and J lost 2; bases outside the gene matches: 7. In germline, CDR1 is LGHDT, CDR2 YNNKEL (reference sequence). The CDR3 DNA reads TGTGCCAGCAGCCAGGGGACAGTAACCCCCTACGAGCAGTACTTC. Protein product: CASSQGTVTPYEQYF.

To note about this clone: This sample includes further DNA sequences coding for the same CDR3. The rearrangement joins TRBV12-3 or TRBV12-4 to TRBJ1-2; D is possibly TRBD1 (6 bases). V was trimmed by 5 bases and J by 2 bases, leaving 6 bases between them. The CDR3 runs to 12 residues. CDR3 residues: CASSGQNYGYTF. The CDR3 region has the DNA TGTGCCAGCAGTGGACAGAACTATGGCTACACCTTC.

This rearrangement joins TRBV6-2 or TRBV6-3 to TRBJ2-1; 8 positions match TRBD1. There are 15 residues in the CDR3. CDR1 MNHEY and CDR2 SVGEGT come from the germline V gene. Trimming took 2 bases from V and 2 from J; bases not matched to a gene: 2. The CDR3 protein is CASSYDRGPYNEQFF. CDR3 nucleotide sequence: TGTGCCAGCAGTTACGACAGGGGCCCCTACAATGAGCAGTTCTTC.

This sequence joins TRBV9 and TRBJ2-4; 10 positions match TRBD1. The junction had 6 bases not matched to a gene; V was cut back by 0 bases and J by 6 bases. This CDR3 comprises 16 residues. The germline gives CDR1 SGDLS, CDR2 YYNGEE. The CDR3: CASSVGNRQGANIQYF. The CDR3 DNA sequence: TGTGCCAGCAGCGTAGGGAACCGACAGGGGGCAAACATTCAGTACTTC.